A selection of T cell receptor beta chains follows, all from one sample in a study of blood T cells in healthy people across ages. MiXCR, applied by TCRdb to the 5' RACE reads, yields one record per CDR3 protein. The sample has about 730,000 distinct CDR3 sequences; roughly 45% are singletons. The sequencing input was blood. Receptors originate from a woman aged 55-70 years in good health. Each CDR3 is given with its conserved first and last residue. The D gene is left open where the match is weak. The size of a clone is reported for some rows only, either as once, few or many, or as a class for expanded clones.

clone size: NA; D gene: NA; V gene: TRBV12-3/TRBV12-4; J gene: TRBJ2-7; CDR3 protein: CASSFGQAKRAYEQYF; CDR3 DNA: TGTGCCAGCAGTTTCGGTCAGGCTAAGAGAGCGTACGAGCAGTACTTC
clone size: NA; D gene: TRBD2; V gene: TRBV7-9; J gene: TRBJ2-1; CDR3 protein: CARGPSGNNEQFF; CDR3 DNA: TGTGCCAGGGGGCCTAGCGGAAACAATGAGCAGTTCTTC
clone size: few; D gene: NA; V gene: TRBV12-5; J gene: TRBJ2-1; CDR3 protein: CASEISSYNEQFF; CDR3 DNA: TGTGCTAGTGAAATCAGCTCCTACAATGAGCAGTTCTTC
clone size: few; D gene: NA; V gene: TRBV20-1; J gene: TRBJ1-5; CDR3 protein: CSARRGTDSNQPQHF; CDR3 DNA: TGCAGTGCTAGAAGGGGGACGGATAGCAATCAGCCCCAGCATTTT
clone size: NA; D gene: TRBD1; V gene: TRBV7-8; J gene: TRBJ2-3; CDR3 protein: CASSFLTRGDTQYF; CDR3 DNA: TGTGCCAGCAGCTTTCTGACCAGGGGGGATACGCAGTATTTT
clone size: NA; D gene: NA; V gene: TRBV4-1; J gene: TRBJ2-1; CDR3 protein: CASSQDLAFSYNEQFF; CDR3 DNA: TGCGCCAGCAGCCAAGATCTAGCCTTCTCCTACAATGAGCAGTTCTTC
clone size: NA; D gene: TRBD1; V gene: TRBV30; J gene: TRBJ2-5; CDR3 protein: CAWRKGGGYGQETQYF; CDR3 DNA: TGTGCCTGGAGAAAAGGGGGCGGTTATGGCCAAGAGACCCAGTACTTC
clone size: NA; D gene: NA; V gene: TRBV7-6; J gene: TRBJ2-1; CDR3 protein: CASTPDSSYNEQFF; CDR3 DNA: TGTGCCAGCACCCCGGATAGCTCCTACAATGAGCAGTTCTTC
clone size: NA; D gene: TRBD2; V gene: TRBV30; J gene: TRBJ2-1; CDR3 protein: CAFKKWGLAHNEQFF; CDR3 DNA: TGTGCCTTCAAGAAATGGGGACTAGCGCACAATGAGCAGTTCTTC
clone size: NA; D gene: NA; V gene: TRBV7-2; J gene: TRBJ1-5; CDR3 protein: CASSLRIDSNQPQHF; CDR3 DNA: TGTGCCAGCAGCTTACGGATAGATAGCAATCAGCCCCAGCATTTT
clone size: NA; D gene: NA; V gene: TRBV4-2; J gene: TRBJ2-2; CDR3 protein: CASSQGLQVTNTGELFF; CDR3 DNA: TGTGCCAGCAGCCAAGGACTCCAGGTGACGAACACCGGGGAGCTGTTTTTT
clone size: NA; D gene: NA; V gene: TRBV11-2; J gene: TRBJ2-1; CDR3 protein: CASSLGLTGDNEQFF; CDR3 DNA: TGTGCCAGCAGCTTAGGTCTGACCGGGGACAATGAGCAGTTCTTC
clone size: many; D gene: TRBD1; V gene: TRBV7-2; J gene: TRBJ2-3; CDR3 protein: CASSLSQGWDTDTQYF; CDR3 DNA: TGTGCCAGCAGCTTATCACAGGGGTGGGACACAGATACGCAGTATTTT
clone size: NA; D gene: TRBD1; V gene: TRBV6-2/TRBV6-3; J gene: TRBJ2-5; CDR3 protein: CASSPGQVEQYF; CDR3 DNA: TGTGCCAGCAGCCCCGGACAGGTAGAGCAGTACTTC
clone size: NA; D gene: TRBD2; V gene: TRBV20-1; J gene: TRBJ2-1; CDR3 protein: CSARTSGDYNEQFF; CDR3 DNA: TGCAGTGCTAGAACTAGCGGGGATTACAATGAGCAGTTCTTC
clone size: NA; D gene: NA; V gene: TRBV18; J gene: TRBJ2-1; CDR3 protein: CASSPRVLTQVQFF; CDR3 DNA: TGTGCCAGCTCACCGAGGGTTCTCACCCAAGTGCAGTTCTTC